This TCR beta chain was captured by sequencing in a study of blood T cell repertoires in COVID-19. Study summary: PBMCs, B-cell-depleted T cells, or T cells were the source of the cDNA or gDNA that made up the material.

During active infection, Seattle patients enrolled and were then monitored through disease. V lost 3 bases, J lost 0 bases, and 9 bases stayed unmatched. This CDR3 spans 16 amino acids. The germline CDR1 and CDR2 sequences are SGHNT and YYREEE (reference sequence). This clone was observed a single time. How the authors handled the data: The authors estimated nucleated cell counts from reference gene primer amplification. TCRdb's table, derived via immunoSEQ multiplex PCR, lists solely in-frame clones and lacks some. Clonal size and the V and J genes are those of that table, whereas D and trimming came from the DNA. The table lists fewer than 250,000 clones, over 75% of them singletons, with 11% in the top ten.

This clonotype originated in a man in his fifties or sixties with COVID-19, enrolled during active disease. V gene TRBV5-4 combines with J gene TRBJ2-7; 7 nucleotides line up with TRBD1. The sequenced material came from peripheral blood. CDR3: CASSWVGGAGSYEQYF. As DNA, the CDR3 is TGTGCCAGCAGCTGGGTAGGGGGCGCCGGCTCCTACGAGCAGTACTTC.